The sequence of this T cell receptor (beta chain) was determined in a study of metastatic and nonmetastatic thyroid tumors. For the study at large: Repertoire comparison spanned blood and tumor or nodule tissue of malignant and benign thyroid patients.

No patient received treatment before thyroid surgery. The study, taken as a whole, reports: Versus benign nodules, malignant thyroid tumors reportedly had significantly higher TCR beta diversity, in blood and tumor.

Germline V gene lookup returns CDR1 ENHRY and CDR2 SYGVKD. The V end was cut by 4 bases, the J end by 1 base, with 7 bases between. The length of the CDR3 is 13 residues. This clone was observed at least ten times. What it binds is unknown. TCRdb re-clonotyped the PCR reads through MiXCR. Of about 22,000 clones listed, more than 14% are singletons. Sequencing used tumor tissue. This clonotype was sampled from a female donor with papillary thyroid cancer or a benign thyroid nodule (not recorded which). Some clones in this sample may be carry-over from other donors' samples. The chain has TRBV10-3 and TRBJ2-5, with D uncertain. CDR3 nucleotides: TGTGCCATCAGTGTACGGCTCCAAGAGACCCAGTACTTC. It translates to CAISVRLQETQYF.